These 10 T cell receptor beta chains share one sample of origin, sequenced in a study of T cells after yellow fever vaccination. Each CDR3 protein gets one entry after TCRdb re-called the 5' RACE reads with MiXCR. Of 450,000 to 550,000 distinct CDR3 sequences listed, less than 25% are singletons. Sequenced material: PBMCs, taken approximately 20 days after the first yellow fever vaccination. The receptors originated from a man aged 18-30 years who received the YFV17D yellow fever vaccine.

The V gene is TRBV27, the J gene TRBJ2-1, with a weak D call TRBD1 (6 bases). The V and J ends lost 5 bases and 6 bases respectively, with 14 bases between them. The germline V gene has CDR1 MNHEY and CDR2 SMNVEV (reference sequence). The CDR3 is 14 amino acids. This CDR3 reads CASSLGTPSNEQFF. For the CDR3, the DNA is TGTGCCAGCAGTCTCGGGACACCCTCCAATGAGCAGTTCTTC.

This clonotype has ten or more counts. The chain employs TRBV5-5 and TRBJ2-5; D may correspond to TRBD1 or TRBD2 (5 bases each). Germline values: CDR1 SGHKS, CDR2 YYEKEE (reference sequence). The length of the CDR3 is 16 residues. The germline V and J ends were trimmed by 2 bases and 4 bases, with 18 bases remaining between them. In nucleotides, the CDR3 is TGTGCCAGCAGCTTCCGCCGGGACGCACCTCTAGAGACCCAGTACTTC. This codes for CASSFRRDAPLETQYF.

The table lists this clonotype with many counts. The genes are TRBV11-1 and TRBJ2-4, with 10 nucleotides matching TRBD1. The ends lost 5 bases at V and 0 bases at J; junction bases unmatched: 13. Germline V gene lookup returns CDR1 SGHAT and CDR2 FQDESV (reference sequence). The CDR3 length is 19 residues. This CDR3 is CASSQPGQGISLAKNIQYF. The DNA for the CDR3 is TGTGCCAGCAGCCAGCCGGGACAGGGGATTTCTCTAGCCAAAAACATTCAGTACTTC.

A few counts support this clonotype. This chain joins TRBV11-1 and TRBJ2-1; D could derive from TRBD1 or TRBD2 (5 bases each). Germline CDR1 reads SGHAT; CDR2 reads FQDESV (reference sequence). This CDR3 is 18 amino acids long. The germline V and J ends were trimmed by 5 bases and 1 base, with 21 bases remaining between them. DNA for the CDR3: TGTGCCAGCAGCGGCCCGAGGGTCGGACACCGATCCTACAATGAGCAGTTCTTC. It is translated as CASSGPRVGHRSYNEQFF.

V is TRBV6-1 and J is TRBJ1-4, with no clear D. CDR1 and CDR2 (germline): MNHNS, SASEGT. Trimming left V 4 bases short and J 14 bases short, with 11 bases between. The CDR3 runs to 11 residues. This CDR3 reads CASSASWGLFF. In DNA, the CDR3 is TGTGCCAGCAGTGCGTCTTGGGGTCTGTTTTTT.

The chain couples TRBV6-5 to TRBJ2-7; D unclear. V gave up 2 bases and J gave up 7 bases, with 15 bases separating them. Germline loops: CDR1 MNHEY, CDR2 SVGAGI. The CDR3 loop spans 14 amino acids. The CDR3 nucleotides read TGTGCCAGCAGTTACGGTAGGCCTCTGGTGGAGCAGTACTTC. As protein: CASSYGRPLVEQYF.

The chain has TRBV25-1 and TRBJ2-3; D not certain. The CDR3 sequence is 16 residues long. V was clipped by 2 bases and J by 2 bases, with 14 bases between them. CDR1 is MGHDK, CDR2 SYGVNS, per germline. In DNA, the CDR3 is TGTGCCAGCAGTGAACGGAATTCACTTTTCACAGATACGCAGTATTTT. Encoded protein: CASSERNSLFTDTQYF.

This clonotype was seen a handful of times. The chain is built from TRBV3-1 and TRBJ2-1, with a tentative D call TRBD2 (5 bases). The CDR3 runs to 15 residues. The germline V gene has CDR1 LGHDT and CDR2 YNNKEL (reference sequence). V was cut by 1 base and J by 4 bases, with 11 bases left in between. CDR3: CASSQVSSRYNEQFF. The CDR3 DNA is TGTGCCAGCAGCCAAGTTTCTAGCCGATACAATGAGCAGTTCTTC.

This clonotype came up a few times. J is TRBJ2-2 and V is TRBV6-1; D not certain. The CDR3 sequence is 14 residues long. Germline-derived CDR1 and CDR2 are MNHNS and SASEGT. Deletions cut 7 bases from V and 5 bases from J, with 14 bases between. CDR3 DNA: TGTGCCAGCAAGATAGGCAGCCAAACCGGGGAGCTGTTTTTT. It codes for CASKIGSQTGELFF.

The CDR3 loop is CASSLRGPRYQETQYF. CDR3 in DNA: TGCGCCAGCAGCTTGCGGGGACCCCGGTACCAAGAGACCCAGTACTTC. The chain uses TRBV5-1 and TRBJ2-5; the D gene could be TRBD1 or TRBD2 (5 bases each). Trimming took off 1 base at V and 0 bases at J, with 13 bases between the two ends. The CDR3 is made up of 16 amino acids. Germline assignment: CDR1 SGHRS and CDR2 YFSETQ.